A single sample gave rise to the 14 T cell receptor beta chains below, sequenced in a study of cytomegalovirus exposure and HLA in healthy donors. Vbeta (60) and Jbeta (13) primers were used in the PCR. Using immunoSEQ multiplex PCR, the repertoire was profiled, and TCRdb retains in-frame clones only, with some absent. In the table there are 150,000 or so clones, about 68% of which are singletons. The sequencing input was PBMCs. These receptors all stem from a man aged 30 to 45 in good health and CMV-seronegative.

Points on this clone: A junction boundary mismatches the germline segment, possibly from a read error. The chain has TRBV7-9 and TRBJ1-5; D remains ambiguous. Germline V CDR1 and CDR2: SEHNR, FQNEAQ (reference sequence). The CDR3 length is 12 residues. The chain's CDR3 is CSSSESNQPQHF. CDR3 coding DNA: TGTTCCAGCAGCGAGAGCAATCAGCCCCAGCATTTT.

The rearrangement uses TRBV5-5 and TRBJ1-1; tentatively, D is TRBD1 (5 bases). The V gene lost 2 bases and the J gene lost 8 bases, with 10 bases spanning the gap. Germline V gene lookup returns CDR1 SGHKS and CDR2 YYEKEE (reference sequence). The CDR3 is 12 residues long. In nucleotides, the CDR3 is TGTGCCAGCAGCTTCTCGGGGGTGGAAGCTTTCTTT. This translates into CASSFSGVEAFF.

The rearrangement links TRBV15 to TRBJ2-7, with 8 bases lining up with TRBD1. The V gene's germline CDR1 is LNHNV and CDR2 YYDKDF (reference sequence). V lost 3 bases and J lost 5; bases outside the gene matches: 9. The CDR3 is 15 amino acids. The CDR3 nucleotides are TGTGCCACCAGCAGCCGTGCGACAGGGGTCCACGAGCAGTACTTC. Its translation: CATSSRATGVHEQYF.

The genes are TRBV7-9 and TRBJ2-1, with 8 nucleotides matching TRBD2. Germline assignment: CDR1 SEHNR and CDR2 FQNEAQ (reference sequence). This CDR3 is built from 17 residues. V dropped 5 bases and J dropped 5; count of bases not matched to a gene: 14. In nucleotides, the CDR3 is TGTGCCAGCAGCCCGGTCGGTAGCGGGGTCGGAGACAATGAGCAGTTCTTC. Encoded protein: CASSPVGSGVGDNEQFF.

J is TRBJ1-5 and V is TRBV28, with D possibly being TRBD1 (5 bases). The length of the CDR3 is 16 residues. Germline lookup yields CDR1 MDHEN and CDR2 SYDVKM. Trimming took off 2 bases at V and 3 bases at J, with 14 bases between the two ends. CDR3 loop: CASSLNVRADNQPQHF. CDR3 coding DNA: TGTGCCAGCAGTTTAAATGTCAGGGCGGACAATCAGCCCCAGCATTTT.

This CDR3 is CSPYQGDGYTF. CDR3 in DNA: TGCAGTCCCTATCAGGGGGATGGCTACACCTTC. This chain connects TRBV20-1 to TRBJ1-2, with 7 bases that match TRBD1. The CDR3 has 11 residues. The V gene end was trimmed by 8 bases and the J gene end by 6 bases; junction bases not matched to a gene: 6. Germline V lookup: CDR1 DFQATT, CDR2 SNEGSKA (reference sequence).

This CDR3 is CASSQRQGDTGELFF. The CDR3 coding sequence is TGCGCCAGCAGCCAACGACAGGGCGACACCGGGGAGCTGTTTTTT. V usage is TRBV4-3 and J usage is TRBJ2-2, with TRBD1 matching over 7 bases. CDR1 is LGHNA, CDR2 YSLEER, per germline. The CDR3 is made up of 15 amino acids. V was pared by 2 bases and J by 3 bases, with 3 bases of the junction left unmatched.

This chain links TRBV7-2 with TRBJ1-1; D call uncertain. Trimming stripped 5 bases from V and 7 bases from J, with 8 bases between. CDR3 length: 11 residues. Per germline, CDR1 SGHTA and CDR2 FQGNSA. The CDR3 DNA follows: TGTGCCAGCAGCCAATACGGTGAAGCTTTCTTT. Encoded protein: CASSQYGEAFF.

There are a few counts of this clone. The chain uses TRBV28 and TRBJ2-7, with a weak D call TRBD1 (7 bases). Trimming pared 8 bases from V and 2 bases from J, leaving 16 bases between. Germline V CDR1 and CDR2: MDHEN, SYDVKM. This CDR3 has 14 residues. This CDR3 is CASGGTELTYEQYF. The CDR3 DNA reads as TGTGCCAGCGGGGGGACAGAACTAACCTACGAGCAGTACTTC.

This clone was counted only a few times. The rearrangement links TRBV25-1 to TRBJ1-2; D remains unclear. V shed 2 bases and J shed 5 bases, with 9 bases lying between them. The CDR3 runs 13 residues. Germline values: CDR1 MGHDK, CDR2 SYGVNS. DNA for the CDR3: TGTGCCAGCAGTGAAAGAGACTCATATGGCTACACCTTC. Protein sequence: CASSERDSYGYTF.

V usage is TRBV19 and J usage is TRBJ1-5; 7 bases match TRBD1. This CDR3 spans 15 amino acids. Germline loops: CDR1 LNHDA, CDR2 SQIVND (reference sequence). Unmatched junction bases numbered 6, after V lost 7 bases and J lost 0 bases. The CDR3: CASTRGQSSNQPQHF. The CDR3 DNA reads TGTGCCAGTACTCGGGGACAGTCTAGCAATCAGCCCCAGCATTTT.

Regarding this clone: Other DNA sequences within the sample encode an identical CDR3. V usage is TRBV28 and J usage is TRBJ1-1; D is unresolved. Between the trimmed V and J ends, which lost 3 bases and 1 base, there was a span of 3 bases. Germline lookup yields CDR1 MDHEN and CDR2 SYDVKM. The length of the CDR3 is 12 residues. The CDR3 spells CASSFRNTEAFF. CDR3 sequence (DNA): TGTGCCAGCAGTTTCAGGAACACTGAAGCTTTCTTT.

This clone appeared a few times. Other DNA variants within this sample encode the same CDR3. The rearrangement joins TRBV15 to TRBJ1-2; 8 positions agree with TRBD1. The CDR3 has 15 amino acids. Trimming cost V 0 bases and J 1 base; bases outside gene matches: 1. Germline lookup yields CDR1 LNHNV and CDR2 YYDKDF (reference sequence). The CDR3 nucleotides read TGTGCCACCAGCAGAGACAGGGGGCTTAACTATGGCTACACCTTC. It encodes CATSRDRGLNYGYTF.

The gene calls are TRBV29-1 and TRBJ2-1; D possibly corresponds to TRBD2 (6 bases). The V gene's germline CDR1 is SQVTM and CDR2 ANQGSEA. CDR3 length: 18 amino acids. Trimming pared 3 bases from V and 1 base from J, leaving 22 bases between. In DNA, the CDR3 is TGCAGCGTTGATGGGGCTAGCGCCCACTTAAGGTCCTACAATGAGCAGTTCTTC. This translates into CSVDGASAHLRSYNEQFF.